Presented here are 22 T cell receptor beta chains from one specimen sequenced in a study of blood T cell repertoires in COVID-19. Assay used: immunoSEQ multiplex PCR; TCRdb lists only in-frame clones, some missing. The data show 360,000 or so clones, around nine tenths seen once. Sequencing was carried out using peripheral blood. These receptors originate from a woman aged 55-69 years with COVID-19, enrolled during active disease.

The CDR3 DNA reads as TGTGCCAGCAGTGAATCCGACAGGGGCTATGGCTACACCTTC. This sequence encodes CASSESDRGYGYTF. V is TRBV6-1 and J is TRBJ1-2, with TRBD1 matching over 8 bases. Trimming at V came to 2 bases and at J to 4 bases, leaving 3 bases not matched to a gene. This CDR3 contains 14 residues. Looked up from germline, CDR1 is MNHNS and CDR2 is SASEGT.

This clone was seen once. The CDR3 DNA is TGTGCCAGCAGCTTGAGACCGGGACAGGGGGCTCAGCCCCAGCATTTT. It specifies CASSLRPGQGAQPQHF. The J gene is TRBJ1-5, the V gene TRBV7-2, with 12 bases matching TRBD1. J was trimmed by 6 bases and V by 3 bases; bases with no gene match: 6. Germline values: CDR1 SGHTA, CDR2 FQGNSA. This CDR3 region has 16 residues.

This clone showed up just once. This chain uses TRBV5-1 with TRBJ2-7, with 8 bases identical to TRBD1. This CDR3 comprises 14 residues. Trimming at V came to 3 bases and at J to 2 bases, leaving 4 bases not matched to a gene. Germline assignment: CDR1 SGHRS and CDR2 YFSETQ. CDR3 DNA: TGCGCCAGCAGCTCCCAACAGGGGGCCTACGAGCAGTACTTC. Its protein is CASSSQQGAYEQYF.

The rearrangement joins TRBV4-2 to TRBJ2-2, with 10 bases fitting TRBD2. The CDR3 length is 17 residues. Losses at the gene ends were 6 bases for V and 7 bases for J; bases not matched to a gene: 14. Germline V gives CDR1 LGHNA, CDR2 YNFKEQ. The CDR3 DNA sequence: TGTGCCAGCAGACCAGCGGGGGGGCTACCTTCAGACGGGGAGCTGTTTTTT. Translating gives CASRPAGGLPSDGELFF.

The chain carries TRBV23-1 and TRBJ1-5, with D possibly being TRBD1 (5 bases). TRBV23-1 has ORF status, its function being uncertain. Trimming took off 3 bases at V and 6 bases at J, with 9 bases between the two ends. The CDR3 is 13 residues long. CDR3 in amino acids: CASSQSGIQPQHF. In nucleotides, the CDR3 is TGCGCCAGCAGTCAGTCAGGGATTCAGCCCCAGCATTTT.

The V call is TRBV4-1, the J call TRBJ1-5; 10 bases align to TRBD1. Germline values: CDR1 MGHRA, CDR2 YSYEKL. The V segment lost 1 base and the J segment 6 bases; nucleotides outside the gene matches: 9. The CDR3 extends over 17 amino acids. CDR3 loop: CASSQAPDRGVFQPQHF. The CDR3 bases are TGCGCCAGCAGCCAAGCCCCGGACAGGGGGGTATTTCAGCCCCAGCATTTT.

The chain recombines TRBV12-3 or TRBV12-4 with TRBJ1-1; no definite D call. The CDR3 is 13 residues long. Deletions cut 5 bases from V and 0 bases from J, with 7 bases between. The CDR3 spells CASSPTLNTEAFF. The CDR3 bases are TGTGCCAGCAGTCCGACTCTGAACACTGAAGCTTTCTTT.

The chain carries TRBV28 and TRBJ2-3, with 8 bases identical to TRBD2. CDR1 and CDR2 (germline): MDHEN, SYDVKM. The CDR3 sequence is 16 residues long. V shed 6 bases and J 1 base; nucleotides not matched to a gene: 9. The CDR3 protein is CASSHSRGGGTDTQYF. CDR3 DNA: TGTGCCAGCAGCCACTCTCGGGGGGGCGGCACAGATACGCAGTATTTT.

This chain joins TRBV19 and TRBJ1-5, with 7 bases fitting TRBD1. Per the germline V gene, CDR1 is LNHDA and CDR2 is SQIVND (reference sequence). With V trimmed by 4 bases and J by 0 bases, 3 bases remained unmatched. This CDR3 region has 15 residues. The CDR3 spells CASSTGQHSNQPQHF. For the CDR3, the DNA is TGTGCCAGTAGTACGGGACAGCATAGCAATCAGCCCCAGCATTTT.

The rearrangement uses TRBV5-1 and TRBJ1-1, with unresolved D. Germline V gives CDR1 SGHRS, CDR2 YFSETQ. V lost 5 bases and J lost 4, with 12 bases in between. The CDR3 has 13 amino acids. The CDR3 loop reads CASRAEGVTEAFF. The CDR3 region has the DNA TGCGCCAGCAGAGCGGAGGGAGTCACTGAAGCTTTCTTT.

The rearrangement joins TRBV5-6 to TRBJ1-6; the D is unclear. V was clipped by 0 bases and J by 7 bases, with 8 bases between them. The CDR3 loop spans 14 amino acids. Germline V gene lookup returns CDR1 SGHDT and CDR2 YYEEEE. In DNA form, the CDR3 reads TGTGCCAGCAGCTTGGGTCCACAGAATTCACCCCTCCACTTT. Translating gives CASSLGPQNSPLHF.

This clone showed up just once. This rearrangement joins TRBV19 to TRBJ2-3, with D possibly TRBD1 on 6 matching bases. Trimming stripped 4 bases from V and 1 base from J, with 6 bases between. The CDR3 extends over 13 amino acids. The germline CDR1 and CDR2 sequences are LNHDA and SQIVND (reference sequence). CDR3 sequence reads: CASSRQGTDTQYF. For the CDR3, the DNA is TGTGCCAGTAGTAGACAGGGCACAGATACGCAGTATTTT.

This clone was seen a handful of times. CDR3 in amino acids: CASSGGGLNTEAFF. CDR3 nucleotides: TGTGCCAGCAGTGGAGGGGGACTGAACACTGAAGCTTTCTTT. The chain joins TRBV2 to TRBJ1-1, with D possibly matching TRBD1 (6 bases). CDR1 SNHLY and CDR2 FYNNEI come from the germline V gene. V lost 4 bases to trimming and J lost 0 bases, with 9 bases between them. This CDR3 has 14 residues.

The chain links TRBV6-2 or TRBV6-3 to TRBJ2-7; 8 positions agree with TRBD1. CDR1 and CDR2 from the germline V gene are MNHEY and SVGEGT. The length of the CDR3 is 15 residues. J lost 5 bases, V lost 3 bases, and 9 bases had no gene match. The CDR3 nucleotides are TGTGCCAGCAGTTATGGGCAGGGGGCGTCGGACGAGCAGTACTTC. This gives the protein CASSYGQGASDEQYF.

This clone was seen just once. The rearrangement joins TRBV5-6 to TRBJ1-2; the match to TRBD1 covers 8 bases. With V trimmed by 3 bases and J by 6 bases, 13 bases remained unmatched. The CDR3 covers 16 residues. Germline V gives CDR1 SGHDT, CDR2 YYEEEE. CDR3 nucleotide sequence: TGTGCCAGCAGCTCCTACCGGGACAGGAGAAGGGATGGCTACACCTTC. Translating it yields CASSSYRDRRRDGYTF.

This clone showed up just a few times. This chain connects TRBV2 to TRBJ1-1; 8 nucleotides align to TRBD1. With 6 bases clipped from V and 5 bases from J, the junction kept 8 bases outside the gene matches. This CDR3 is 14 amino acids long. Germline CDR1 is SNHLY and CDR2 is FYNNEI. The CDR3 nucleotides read TGTGCCAGCAGCCCCGGGACAGGTTGGACTGAAGCTTTCTTT. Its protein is CASSPGTGWTEAFF.

DNA of the CDR3: TGTGCCAGTAGTCCACGGAGAGAGACCAACAATGAGCAGTTCTTC. It codes for CASSPRRETNNEQFF. The gene calls are TRBV19 and TRBJ2-1; D gene ambiguous. Trimming removed 5 bases at V and 5 bases at J, with 16 bases between. The germline V gene encodes CDR1 LNHDA and CDR2 SQIVND (reference sequence). This CDR3 contains 15 residues.

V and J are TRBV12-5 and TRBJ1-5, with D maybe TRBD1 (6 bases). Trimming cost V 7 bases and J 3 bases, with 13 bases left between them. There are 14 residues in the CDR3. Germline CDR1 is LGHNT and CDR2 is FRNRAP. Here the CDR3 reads CASVQGHNNQPQHF. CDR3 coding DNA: TGTGCTAGTGTTCAGGGGCACAACAATCAGCCCCAGCATTTT.

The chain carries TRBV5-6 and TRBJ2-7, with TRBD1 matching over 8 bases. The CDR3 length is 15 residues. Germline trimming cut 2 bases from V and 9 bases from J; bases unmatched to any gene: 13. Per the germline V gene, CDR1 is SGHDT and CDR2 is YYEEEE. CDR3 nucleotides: TGTGCCAGCAGCTTAGTGCAGGACAGGGCAGGGAGGCAGTACTTC. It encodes CASSLVQDRAGRQYF.

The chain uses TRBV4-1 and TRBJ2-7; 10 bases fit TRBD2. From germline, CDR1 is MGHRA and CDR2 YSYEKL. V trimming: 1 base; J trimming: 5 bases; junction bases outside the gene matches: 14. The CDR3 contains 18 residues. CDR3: CASSQGLGLALVRNEQYF. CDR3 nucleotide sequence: TGCGCCAGCAGCCAAGGGTTGGGACTAGCGTTGGTGAGGAACGAGCAGTACTTC.

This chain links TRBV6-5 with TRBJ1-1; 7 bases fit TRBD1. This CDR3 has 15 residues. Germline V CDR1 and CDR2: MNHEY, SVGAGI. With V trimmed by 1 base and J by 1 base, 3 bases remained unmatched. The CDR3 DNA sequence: TGTGCCAGCAGTTACTGGGGACAGTCGAACACTGAAGCTTTCTTT. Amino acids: CASSYWGQSNTEAFF.

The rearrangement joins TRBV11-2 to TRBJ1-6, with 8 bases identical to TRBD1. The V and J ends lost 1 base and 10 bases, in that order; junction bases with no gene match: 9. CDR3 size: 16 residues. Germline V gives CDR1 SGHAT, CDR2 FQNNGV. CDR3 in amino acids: CASSLGYRGFRSPLHF. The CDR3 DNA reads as TGTGCCAGCAGCTTAGGGTACAGGGGGTTTAGATCACCCCTCCACTTT.